The following is a T cell receptor beta chain sequence with its context. The CDR3 is 18 residues long. V gave up 7 bases and J gave up 2 bases; unmatched junction bases: 14. Germline CDR1 is SGHVS and CDR2 is FQNEAQ. The data are from a study of blood T cell repertoires in COVID-19. The wider study: Both acute and convalescent COVID-19 samples were obtained from the United States, Italy and Spain. PBMCs, B-cell-depleted T cells, or T cells were the source of the cDNA or gDNA that made up the material.

Per the authors' pipeline: Reference gene primers were amplified, and this amplification served to estimate nucleated cell counts. Some clones are missing from TCRdb's copy, which holds only in-frame ones; the method was immunoSEQ multiplex PCR. That table furnishes V, J and clone size, whereas the DNA furnished D and trimming. The sample holds 140,000 to 150,000 clones, roughly 84% seen once. This sequence was found in a man aged 60 to 75 with active or convalescent COVID-19. The sample comprised peripheral blood. The chain couples TRBV7-8 to TRBJ2-1; TRBD1 matches at 10 bases. CDR3 nucleotides: TGTGCCAGCATCGGACAGGGGGAGCCCGGGGCTGCCTACAATGAGCAGTTCTTC. Translation gives CASIGQGEPGAAYNEQFF.